This is a list of T cell receptor beta chains from one sample in a study of blood T cell repertoires in COVID-19. The repertoire was sequenced with immunoSEQ multiplex PCR; TCRdb's copy has only in-frame clones and lacks some. The table records 25,000 to 35,000 clones, about 92% of them present only once. Sequencing was done on a sample of peripheral blood. These receptors were collected from a man between 65 and 79 years old with active or convalescent COVID-19. CDR3s include the opening cysteine and the closing phenylalanine or tryptophan. A D gene is named only where the DNA matches it firmly. Clone sizes are given selectively: once, few, many, or a class where the clone is expanded.

v_call	j_call	d_call	clone_size	cdr3_aa	cdr3_nt
TRBV5-1	TRBJ2-1	TRBD2	.	CASSFRSQVAGRTYNEQFF	TGCGCCAGCAGCTTTCGTTCTCAAGTAGCGGGGCGTACCTACAATGAGCAGTTCTTC
TRBV9	TRBJ2-7	TRBD2	.	CASSPGRVLGFREQYF	TGTGCCAGCTCCCCTGGGAGGGTTTTGGGTTTTCGGGAGCAGTACTTC
TRBV5-1	TRBJ2-2	.	.	CASSQTSNTGELFF	TGCGCCAGCAGCCAGACAAGTAACACCGGGGAGCTGTTTTTT
TRBV12-3/TRBV12-4	TRBJ1-3	.	.	CASSRDTGNTIYF	TGTGCCAGCAGCCGGGACACTGGAAACACCATATATTTT
TRBV3-1/TRBV3-2	TRBJ1-5	.	.	CASSQGDRSSNQPQHF	TGTGCCAGCAGCCAAGGAGACAGGTCTAGCAATCAGCCCCAGCATTTT
TRBV6-6	TRBJ2-7	TRBD1	.	CASSRGTGIVDSYEQYF	TGTGCCAGCAGTCGGGGGACAGGGATTGTGGACTCCTACGAGCAGTACTTC
TRBV7-8	TRBJ2-1	TRBD2	.	CASSLVAGVGNEQFF	TGTGCCAGCAGCTTAGTAGCGGGGGTGGGGAATGAGCAGTTCTTC
TRBV4-1	TRBJ2-7	.	.	CASSQRHNYEQYF	TGCGCCAGCAGCCAGAGGCACAACTACGAGCAGTACTTC
TRBV18	TRBJ2-5	.	.	CASSPGHEQTQYF	TGTGCCAGCTCACCGGGACATGAACAGACCCAGTACTTC
TRBV6-5	TRBJ2-5	TRBD2	.	CATSGGVVETQYF	TGTGCCACCTCTGGGGGGGTGGTGGAGACCCAGTACTTC
TRBV19	TRBJ2-7	.	.	CASSIGTSYEQYF	TGTGCCAGTAGTATTGGGACAAGTTACGAGCAGTACTTC
TRBV4-3	TRBJ1-6	.	.	CASSQEAGWSSYNSPLHF	TGCGCCAGCAGCCAAGAGGCTGGTTGGAGCTCCTATAATTCACCCCTCCACTTT
TRBV27	TRBJ2-3	.	.	CASSQLSPSTDTQYF	TGTGCCAGCAGTCAACTGTCCCCCAGCACAGATACGCAGTATTTT
TRBV28	TRBJ2-2	.	once	CASSGGSANTGELFF	TGTGCCAGCAGTGGGGGGAGCGCGAACACCGGGGAGCTGTTTTTT
TRBV4-2	TRBJ2-1	.	.	CASSQAPDEQFF	TGTGCCAGCAGCCAAGCCCCCGATGAGCAGTTCTTC
TRBV5-1	TRBJ2-2	.	.	CASSFGGTGELFF	TGCGCCAGCAGCTTCGGGGGAACCGGGGAGCTGTTTTTT
TRBV30	TRBJ2-7	TRBD1	.	CAWAGQGDNEQYF	TGTGCCTGGGCCGGACAGGGGGATAACGAGCAGTACTTC
TRBV7-8	TRBJ2-3	.	.	CASSAGSAGAVDTQYF	TGTGCCAGCAGCGCCGGGTCGGCAGGGGCAGTAGATACGCAGTATTTT
TRBV5-5	TRBJ2-3	.	.	CASSLGPGGPDTQYF	TGTGCCAGCAGCCTGGGACCCGGCGGCCCAGATACGCAGTATTTT
TRBV25-1	TRBJ1-6	.	.	CASSESLQGSPLHF	TGTGCCAGCAGTGAGTCCCTCCAGGGATCACCCCTCCACTTT
TRBV6-5	TRBJ1-2	TRBD1	once	CASSSGTGADGYTF	TGTGCCAGCAGTTCCGGGACAGGGGCGGACGGCTACACCTTC
TRBV6-5	TRBJ2-2	.	.	CASRTINTGELFF	TGTGCCAGTCGGACAATCAACACCGGGGAGCTGTTTTTT
TRBV27	TRBJ1-4	TRBD1	.	CASSLARGQRNEKLFF	TGTGCCAGCAGTTTGGCCCGGGGACAGCGAAATGAAAAACTGTTTTTT
TRBV12-5	TRBJ2-2	.	.	CASGILNSPSGELFF	TGTGCTAGTGGTATCCTAAATTCCCCTAGCGGGGAGCTGTTTTTT
TRBV4-3	TRBJ2-2	.	.	CASSHDLTVNTGELFF	TGCGCCAGCAGCCACGACCTGACAGTGAACACCGGGGAGCTGTTTTTT
TRBV29-1	TRBJ1-2	TRBD1	few	CSVDDREFGYTF	TGCAGCGTTGACGACAGGGAGTTTGGCTACACCTTC
TRBV5-8	TRBJ1-2	TRBD1	.	CASSGQGREGYTF	TGTGCCAGCAGCGGACAGGGACGAGAGGGCTACACCTTC
TRBV19	TRBJ1-1	.	.	CASSIGQGPWGEAFF	TGTGCCAGTAGTATCGGGCAGGGCCCATGGGGTGAAGCTTTCTTT
TRBV19	TRBJ1-2	.	.	CASSTQGNYGYTF	TGTGCCAGTAGTACCCAGGGCAACTATGGCTACACCTTC
TRBV5-1	TRBJ1-1	.	.	CASSLLADRTEAFF	TGCGCCAGTTCTCTCCTAGCGGATAGGACTGAAGCTTTCTTT
TRBV5-1	TRBJ1-1	TRBD1	.	CASSRGTANTEAFF	TGCGCCAGCAGCCGAGGGACAGCGAACACTGAAGCTTTCTTT
TRBV7-2	TRBJ2-5	TRBD1	.	CASSFDRGGQETQYF	TGTGCCAGCAGCTTTGACAGGGGGGGCCAAGAGACCCAGTACTTC
TRBV3-1/TRBV3-2	TRBJ2-2	.	.	CASSSKIRASSILTGELFF	TGTGCCAGCAGCTCCAAGATCAGAGCTAGCTCAATTCTAACCGGGGAGCTGTTTTTT
TRBV11-2	TRBJ1-6	.	.	CASSPTFGDSPLHF	TGTGCCAGCAGCCCCACATTCGGGGATTCACCCCTCCACTTT
TRBV25-1	TRBJ2-1	TRBD1	.	CASSEMGGTGGNNEQFF	TGTGCCAGCAGTGAAATGGGTGGGACAGGGGGCAACAATGAGCAGTTCTTC
TRBV7-3	TRBJ2-3	.	.	CASSLRGAGTTDTQYF	TGTGCCAGCAGCTTACGGGGTGCGGGGACCACAGATACGCAGTATTTT
TRBV19	TRBJ1-3	.	few	CASSPGLNSGNTIYF	TGTGCCAGTAGCCCGGGACTCAACTCTGGAAACACCATATATTTT
TRBV2	TRBJ1-6	.	.	CASREPLAGANSPLHF	TGTGCCAGCAGGGAACCCTTGGCAGGCGCCAATTCACCCCTCCACTTT
TRBV19	TRBJ1-5	TRBD1	.	CASAVSGQAGWPQHF	TGTGCCAGTGCGGTTAGTGGACAGGCAGGTTGGCCCCAGCATTTT
TRBV4-1	TRBJ2-3	.	.	CASSQFVEAHTQYF	TGCGCCAGCAGCCAATTCGTAGAGGCGCATACGCAGTATTTT
TRBV6-6	TRBJ1-5	.	.	CASRDLEGYSNQPQHF	TGTGCCAGCCGCGACTTGGAGGGGTATAGCAATCAGCCCCAGCATTTT
TRBV7-8	TRBJ2-7	.	.	CASSLAQGLPGQYF	TGTGCCAGCAGCTTAGCTCAGGGACTCCCTGGGCAGTACTTC
TRBV5-1	TRBJ2-4	TRBD1	.	CASSLLEGAAKNIQYF	TGCGCCAGCAGCTTGCTTGAGGGGGCGGCCAAAAACATTCAGTACTTC
TRBV5-1	TRBJ2-1	.	.	CASSPGLAINRGEQFF	TGCGCCAGCAGCCCGGGCCTGGCCATTAATAGGGGTGAGCAGTTCTTC
TRBV2	TRBJ2-3	TRBD1	.	CASRPGQGKGTDTQYF	TGTGCCAGCAGACCCGGACAGGGAAAAGGCACAGATACGCAGTATTTT